Sequencing of this T cell receptor (beta chain) was carried out in a study of shared clonotypes between healthy human individuals. Naive CD8 cells, CD45RO-negative and positively selected for CCR7, excluded terminally differentiated effector memory CD45RA+ cells. CDR1 and CDR2 from the germline V gene are MGHRA and YSYEKL. V shed 6 bases and J shed 4 bases, with 13 bases lying between them. CDR3 length: 13 amino acids. Clones were read by immunoSEQ multiplex PCR, and TCRdb kept only the in-frame ones, dropping some. The table lists hundreds of thousands of clones, around 96% of them singletons. The sequenced material came from naive CD8+ T cells sorted from blood. The chain links TRBV4-1 to TRBJ2-7; D is undetermined. This TCR came from a man aged 25 to 40 in good health. CDR3 region: CASSHQVQYEQYF. The CDR3 DNA sequence: TGCGCCAGCAGTCACCAGGTCCAATACGAGCAGTACTTC.